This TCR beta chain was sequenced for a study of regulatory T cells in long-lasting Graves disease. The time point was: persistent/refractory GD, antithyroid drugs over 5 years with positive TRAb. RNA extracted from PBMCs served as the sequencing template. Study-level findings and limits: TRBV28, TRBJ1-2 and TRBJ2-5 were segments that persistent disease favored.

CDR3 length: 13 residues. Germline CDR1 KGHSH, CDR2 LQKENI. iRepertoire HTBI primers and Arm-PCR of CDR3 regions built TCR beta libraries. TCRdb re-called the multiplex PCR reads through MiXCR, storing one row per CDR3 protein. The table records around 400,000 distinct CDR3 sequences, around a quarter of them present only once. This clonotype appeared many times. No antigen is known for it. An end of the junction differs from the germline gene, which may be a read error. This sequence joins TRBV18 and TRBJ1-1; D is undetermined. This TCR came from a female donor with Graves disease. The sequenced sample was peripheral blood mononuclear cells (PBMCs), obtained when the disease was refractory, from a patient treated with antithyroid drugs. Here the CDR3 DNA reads TGCGCCAGCAGCCCGGGAACGAACACTGAAGCTTTCTTT. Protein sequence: CASSPGTNTEAFF.